The rows below give T cell receptor beta chains drawn from one sample of a study of OX40 agonist ivuxolimab in advanced cancers. The data were produced by immunoSEQ multiplex PCR, yet TCRdb's version contains in-frame clones alone and is incomplete. The sample lists about 96,000 clones; 70% to 85% were seen once. The sample in question was CD4+ or CD8+ T cells sorted from blood, obtained in a trial of the OX40 agonist ivuxolimab. Every receptor here comes from an adult with an advanced solid tumor such as melanoma, head and neck, liver or kidney cancer. The CDR3 runs from the conserved cysteine through the conserved F or W. The order of the fields is J gene, clone size, D gene, V gene, CDR3 protein, CDR3 DNA. A D gene is named only where the DNA matches it firmly. Size is omitted from some rows. Given values are once, few, many or a class for expanded clones.

j_call: TRBJ2-5
clone_size: -
d_call: TRBD2
v_call: TRBV15
cdr3_aa: CATSSWAGEETQYF
cdr3_nt: TGTGCCACCAGCAGTTGGGCGGGAGAAGAGACCCAGTACTTC

j_call: TRBJ2-3
clone_size: -
d_call: -
v_call: TRBV5-1
cdr3_aa: CASRPGSDTQYF
cdr3_nt: TGCGCCAGCAGACCGGGGTCAGATACGCAGTATTTT

j_call: TRBJ1-4
clone_size: -
d_call: -
v_call: TRBV15
cdr3_aa: CATSRGQSNEKLFF
cdr3_nt: TGTGCCACCAGCAGAGGGCAAAGTAATGAAAAACTGTTTTTT

j_call: TRBJ2-5
clone_size: -
d_call: TRBD2
v_call: TRBV5-1
cdr3_aa: CASSLSTSEKTQYF
cdr3_nt: TGCGCCAGCAGCTTGTCAACTAGCGAGAAGACCCAGTACTTC

j_call: TRBJ2-6
clone_size: -
d_call: -
v_call: TRBV5-6
cdr3_aa: CASTISGEGANVLTF
cdr3_nt: TGTGCCAGCACAATTTCGGGCGAGGGGGCCAACGTCCTGACTTTC

j_call: TRBJ2-5
clone_size: once
d_call: TRBD1
v_call: TRBV5-1
cdr3_aa: CASSLGQSQETQYF
cdr3_nt: TGCGCCAGCAGCCTGGGACAGTCCCAAGAGACCCAGTACTTC

j_call: TRBJ2-1
clone_size: -
d_call: -
v_call: TRBV7-9
cdr3_aa: CASSLDLAYNEQFF
cdr3_nt: TGTGCCAGCAGCTTAGATCTAGCCTACAATGAGCAGTTCTTC

j_call: TRBJ2-2
clone_size: -
d_call: TRBD1
v_call: TRBV9
cdr3_aa: CASSFGQGESGELFF
cdr3_nt: TGTGCCAGCAGCTTCGGACAGGGTGAATCCGGGGAGCTGTTTTTT

j_call: TRBJ1-2
clone_size: -
d_call: TRBD1
v_call: TRBV6-1
cdr3_aa: CASSRDRSGYGYTF
cdr3_nt: TGTGCCAGCAGTCGGGACAGGTCGGGCTATGGCTACACCTTC

j_call: TRBJ1-3
clone_size: once
d_call: -
v_call: TRBV6-6
cdr3_aa: CAAGRSSGNTIYF
cdr3_nt: TGTGCCGCTGGACGTAGCTCTGGAAACACCATATATTTT

j_call: TRBJ2-1
clone_size: -
d_call: -
v_call: TRBV18
cdr3_aa: CASSTDRTGNEQFF
cdr3_nt: TGTGCCAGCTCAACGGACCGAACGGGGAATGAGCAGTTCTTC

j_call: TRBJ1-1
clone_size: -
d_call: -
v_call: TRBV18
cdr3_aa: CASSPRGGEAFF
cdr3_nt: TGTGCCAGCTCACCCCGGGGGGGTGAAGCTTTCTTT

j_call: TRBJ1-2
clone_size: -
d_call: -
v_call: TRBV7-8
cdr3_aa: CASSSRPGSIYGYTF
cdr3_nt: TGTGCCAGCAGCTCAAGGCCGGGTTCAATCTATGGCTACACCTTC

j_call: TRBJ1-1
clone_size: once
d_call: -
v_call: TRBV6-1
cdr3_aa: CASSERGKNTEAFF
cdr3_nt: TGTGCCAGCAGTGAACGGGGAAAGAACACTGAAGCTTTCTTT

j_call: TRBJ1-2
clone_size: -
d_call: -
v_call: TRBV4-1
cdr3_aa: CASSQDTAFSYGYTF
cdr3_nt: TGCGCCAGCAGCCAAGACACAGCGTTTTCCTATGGCTACACCTTC

j_call: TRBJ2-3
clone_size: -
d_call: -
v_call: TRBV10-3
cdr3_aa: CAISESRTTTSTDTQYF
cdr3_nt: TGTGCCATCAGTGAGTCGAGAACAACCACTAGCACAGATACGCAGTATTTT

j_call: TRBJ1-2
clone_size: -
d_call: TRBD1
v_call: TRBV6-5
cdr3_aa: CASSYWTGGDNYGYTF
cdr3_nt: TGTGCCAGCAGTTACTGGACAGGGGGCGACAACTATGGCTACACCTTC

j_call: TRBJ1-2
clone_size: once
d_call: -
v_call: TRBV5-1
cdr3_aa: CASSPDANYGYTF
cdr3_nt: TGCGCCAGCAGCCCGGACGCGAACTATGGCTACACCTTC

j_call: TRBJ2-5
clone_size: -
d_call: TRBD2
v_call: TRBV2
cdr3_aa: CASSETLAGAGTQYF
cdr3_nt: TGTGCCAGCAGTGAGACCCTAGCGGGTGCCGGGACCCAGTACTTC

j_call: TRBJ2-1
clone_size: -
d_call: -
v_call: TRBV19
cdr3_aa: CASSNDRGRTSGPGHEQFF
cdr3_nt: TGTGCCAGTAGTAATGACAGGGGACGCACTAGCGGGCCTGGGCATGAGCAGTTCTTC